These 2 T cell receptor beta chains were all obtained from the same sample, sequenced in a study of blood T cell repertoires in COVID-19 (dated by TCRdb to the early 2020s). Library preparation was by the immunoSEQ multiplex PCR assay. What TCRdb holds here is the immuneACCESS table cut down to in-frame rearrangements. Part of the clones is not present; checked against another copy, under half of the missing clones reflect an unresolved V gene, and the others are unexplained. This sample comprises approximately 60,000 clones, approximately 78% of them detected only once. More than 8% of the sample rests with the top ten. The sample comprised peripheral blood. The receptors derive from an elderly woman with acute or convalescent COVID-19.

The V call is TRBV6-5, the J call TRBJ2-3, with D tentatively TRBD2 (6 bases). The germline gives CDR1 MNHEY, CDR2 SVGAGI. CDR3 length: 15 amino acids. V lost 7 bases and J lost 2, with 16 bases in between. The CDR3 here is CASIPPLANTDTQYF. CDR3 sequence (DNA): TGTGCCAGCATACCCCCGCTAGCGAACACAGATACGCAGTATTTT.

This chain joins TRBV27 and TRBJ2-7, with a tentative D call TRBD2 (5 bases). Trimming cost V 5 bases and J 2 bases, with 16 bases left between them. The CDR3 runs to 15 residues. The germline gives CDR1 MNHEY, CDR2 SMNVEV (reference sequence). The CDR3 sequence is CASSVIPGGPYEQYF. In nucleotides, the CDR3 is TGTGCCAGCAGTGTGATCCCCGGAGGCCCCTACGAGCAGTACTTC.